The clone carrying this T cell receptor beta chain was seen only a few times. Time point specified: newly diagnosed, previously untreated cHL patient sample. A comparison was provided by newly diagnosed, untreated classical Hodgkin lymphoma PBMCs. The data were taken from a study of PD-1 blockade in classical Hodgkin lymphoma. Data came from immunoSEQ multiplex PCR; TCRdb stores just in-frame clones and leaves some out. The sample records under 20,000 clones, roughly 87% being singletons. This receptor was taken from a human donor with classical Hodgkin lymphoma. The sample taken for sequencing was peripheral blood mononuclear cells (PBMCs).

The CDR3 bases are TGTGCCAGCAGCTTGGGCCAATCTGGAAACACCATATATTTT. This sequence encodes CASSLGQSGNTIYF. The chain carries TRBV7-2 and TRBJ1-3; D unclear. Trimming stripped 3 bases from V and 1 base from J, with 7 bases between. CDR3 length: 14 amino acids. Germline V gives CDR1 SGHTA, CDR2 FQGNSA.